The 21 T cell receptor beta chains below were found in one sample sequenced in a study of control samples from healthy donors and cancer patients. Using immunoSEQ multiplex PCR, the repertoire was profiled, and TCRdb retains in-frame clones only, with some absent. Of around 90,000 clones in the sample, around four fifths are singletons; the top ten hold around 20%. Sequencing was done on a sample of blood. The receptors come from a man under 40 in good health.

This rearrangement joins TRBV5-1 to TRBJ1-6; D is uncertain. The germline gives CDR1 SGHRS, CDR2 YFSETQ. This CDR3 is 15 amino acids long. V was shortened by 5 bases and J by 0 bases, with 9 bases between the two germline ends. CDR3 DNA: TGCGCCAGCAGTTCACAGAGCTCCTATAATTCACCCCTCCACTTT. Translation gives CASSSQSSYNSPLHF.

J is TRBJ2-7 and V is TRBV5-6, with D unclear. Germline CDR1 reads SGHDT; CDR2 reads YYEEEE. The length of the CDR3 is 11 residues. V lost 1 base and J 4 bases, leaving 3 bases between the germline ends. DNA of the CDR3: TGTGCCAGCAGCTTGAGATACGAGCAGTACTTC. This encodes CASSLRYEQYF.

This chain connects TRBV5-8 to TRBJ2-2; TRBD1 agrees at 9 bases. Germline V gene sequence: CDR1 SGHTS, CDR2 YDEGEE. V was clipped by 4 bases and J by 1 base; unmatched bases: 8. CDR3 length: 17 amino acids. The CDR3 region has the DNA TGTGCCAGCAGCCCGAGTCCGGGACAGGGGAACACCGGGGAGCTGTTTTTT. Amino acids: CASSPSPGQGNTGELFF.

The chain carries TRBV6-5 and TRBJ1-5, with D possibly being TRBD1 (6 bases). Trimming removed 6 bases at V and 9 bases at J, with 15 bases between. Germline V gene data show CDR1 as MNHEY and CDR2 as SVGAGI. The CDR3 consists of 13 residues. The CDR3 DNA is TGTGCCAGCAGCTCCGTGCAGGGGCGGCCCCAGCATTTT. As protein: CASSSVQGRPQHF.

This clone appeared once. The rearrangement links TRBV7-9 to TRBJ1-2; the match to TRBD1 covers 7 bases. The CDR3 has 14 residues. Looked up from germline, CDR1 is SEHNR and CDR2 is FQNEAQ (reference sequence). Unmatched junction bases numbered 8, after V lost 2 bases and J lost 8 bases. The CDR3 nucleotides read TGTGCCAGCAGCTTACTCGGACAGGTGGACGGCTACACCTTC. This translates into CASSLLGQVDGYTF.

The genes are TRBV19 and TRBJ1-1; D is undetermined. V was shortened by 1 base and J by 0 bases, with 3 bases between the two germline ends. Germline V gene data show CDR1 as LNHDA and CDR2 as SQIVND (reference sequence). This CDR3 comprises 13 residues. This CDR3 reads CASSIVVNTEAFF. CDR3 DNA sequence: TGTGCCAGTAGTATAGTGGTGAACACTGAAGCTTTCTTT.

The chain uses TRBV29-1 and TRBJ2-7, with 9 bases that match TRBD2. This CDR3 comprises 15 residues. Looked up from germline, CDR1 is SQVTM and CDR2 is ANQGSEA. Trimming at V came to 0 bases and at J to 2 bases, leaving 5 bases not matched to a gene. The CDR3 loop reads CSVEDSSGGTYEQYF. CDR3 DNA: TGCAGCGTTGAAGATTCCAGCGGGGGGACCTACGAGCAGTACTTC.

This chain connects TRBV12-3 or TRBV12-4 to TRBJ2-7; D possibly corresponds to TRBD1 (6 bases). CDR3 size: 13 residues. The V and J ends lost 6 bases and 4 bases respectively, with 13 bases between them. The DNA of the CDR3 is TGTGCCAGCAGAAGGGGGATCTCATACGAGCAGTACTTC. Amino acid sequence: CASRRGISYEQYF.

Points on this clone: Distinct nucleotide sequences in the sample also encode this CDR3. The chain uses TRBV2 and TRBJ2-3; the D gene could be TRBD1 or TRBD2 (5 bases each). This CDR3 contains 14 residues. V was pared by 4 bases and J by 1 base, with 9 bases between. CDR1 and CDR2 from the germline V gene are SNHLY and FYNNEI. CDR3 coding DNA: TGTGCCAGCAGTGGGCAGGGAGGCACAGATACGCAGTATTTT. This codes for CASSGQGGTDTQYF.

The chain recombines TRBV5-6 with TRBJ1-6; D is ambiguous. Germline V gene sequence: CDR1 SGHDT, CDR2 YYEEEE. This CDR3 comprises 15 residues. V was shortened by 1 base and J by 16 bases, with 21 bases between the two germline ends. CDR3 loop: CASSLRTLKAPPLHF. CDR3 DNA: TGTGCCAGCAGCTTGAGGACGTTAAAGGCTCCGCCGCTCCACTTT. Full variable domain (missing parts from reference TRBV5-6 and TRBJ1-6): DAGVTQSPTHLIKTRGQQVTLRCSPKSGHDTVSWYQQALGQGPQFIFQYYEEEERQRGNFPDRFSGHQFPNYSSELNVNALLLGDSALYLCASSLRTLKAPPLHFGNGTRLTVT.

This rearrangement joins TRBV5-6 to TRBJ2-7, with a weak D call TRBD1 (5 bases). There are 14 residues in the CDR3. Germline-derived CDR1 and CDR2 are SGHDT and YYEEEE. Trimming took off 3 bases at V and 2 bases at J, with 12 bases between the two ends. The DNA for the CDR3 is TGTGCCAGCAGCTATTCAGGGTATGCCTACGAGCAGTACTTC. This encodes CASSYSGYAYEQYF.

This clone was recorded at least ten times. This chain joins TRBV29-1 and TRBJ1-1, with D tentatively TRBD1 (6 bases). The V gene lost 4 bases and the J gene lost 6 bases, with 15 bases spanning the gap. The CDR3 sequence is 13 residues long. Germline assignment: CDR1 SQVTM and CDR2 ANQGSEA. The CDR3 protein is CSVAGGGYPEAFF. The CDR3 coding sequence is TGCAGCGTTGCGGGGGGCGGGTATCCTGAAGCTTTCTTT.

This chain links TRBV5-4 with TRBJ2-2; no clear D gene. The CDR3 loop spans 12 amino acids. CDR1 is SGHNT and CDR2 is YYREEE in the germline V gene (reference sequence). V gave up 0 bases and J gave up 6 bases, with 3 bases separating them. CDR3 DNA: TGTGCCAGCAGCTTGGTTGCCGGGGAGCTGTTTTTT. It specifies CASSLVAGELFF.

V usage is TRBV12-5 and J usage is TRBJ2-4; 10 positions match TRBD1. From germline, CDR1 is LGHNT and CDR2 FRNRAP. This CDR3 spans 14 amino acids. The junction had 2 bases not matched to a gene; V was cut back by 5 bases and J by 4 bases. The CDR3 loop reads CASGMGQGKNIQYF. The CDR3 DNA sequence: TGTGCTAGTGGTATGGGACAGGGGAAAAACATTCAGTACTTC.

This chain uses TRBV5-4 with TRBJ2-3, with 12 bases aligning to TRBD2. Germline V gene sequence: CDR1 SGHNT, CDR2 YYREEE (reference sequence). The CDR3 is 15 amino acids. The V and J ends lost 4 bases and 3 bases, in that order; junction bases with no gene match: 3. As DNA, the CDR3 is TGTGCCAGCAGCCATACTAGCGGGGGGACAGATACGCAGTATTTT. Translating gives CASSHTSGGTDTQYF.

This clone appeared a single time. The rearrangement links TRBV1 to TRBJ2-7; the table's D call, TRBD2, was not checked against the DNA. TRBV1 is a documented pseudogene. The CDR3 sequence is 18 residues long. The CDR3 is CTSSQGPNKTSGNYEQYF. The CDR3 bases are TGCACCAGCAGCCAAGGCCCCAATAAGACTAGCGGGAATTACGAGCAGTACTTC.

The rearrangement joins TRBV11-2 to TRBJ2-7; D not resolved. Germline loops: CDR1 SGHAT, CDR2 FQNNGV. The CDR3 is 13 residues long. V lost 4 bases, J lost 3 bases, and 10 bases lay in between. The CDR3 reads CASSSTPVYEQYF. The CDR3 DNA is TGTGCCAGCAGCTCAACCCCCGTCTACGAGCAGTACTTC. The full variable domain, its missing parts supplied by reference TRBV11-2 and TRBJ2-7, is EAGVAQSPRYKIIEKRQSVAFWCNPISGHATLYWYQQILGQGPKLLIQFQNNGVVDDSQLPKDRFSAERLKGVDSTLKIQPAKLEDSAVYLCASSSTPVYEQYFGPGTRLTVT.

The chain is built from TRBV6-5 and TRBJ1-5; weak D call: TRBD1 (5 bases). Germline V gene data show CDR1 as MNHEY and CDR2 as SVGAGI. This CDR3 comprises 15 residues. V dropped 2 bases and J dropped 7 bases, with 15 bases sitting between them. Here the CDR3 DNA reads TGTGCCAGCAGTTACCGCCGGGACGGTCCCCAGCCCCAGCATTTT. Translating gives CASSYRRDGPQPQHF.

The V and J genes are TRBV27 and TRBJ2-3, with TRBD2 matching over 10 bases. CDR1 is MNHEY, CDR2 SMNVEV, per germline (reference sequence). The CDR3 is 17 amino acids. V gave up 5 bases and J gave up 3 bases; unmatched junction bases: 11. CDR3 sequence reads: CASSDTSGAAMTDTQYF. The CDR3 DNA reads TGTGCCAGCAGTGATACTAGCGGGGCGGCAATGACAGATACGCAGTATTTT.

The CDR3 sequence is CASSLEVANNQPQHF. CDR3 nucleotides: TGTGCCAGCAGCTTAGAGGTGGCTAACAATCAGCCCCAGCATTTT. The chain combines TRBV7-8 with TRBJ1-5; D is undetermined. The germline CDR1 and CDR2 sequences are SGHVS and FQNEAQ. The V end lost 1 base, the J end lost 3 bases, and 10 bases lay between the germline ends. The CDR3 has 15 residues.

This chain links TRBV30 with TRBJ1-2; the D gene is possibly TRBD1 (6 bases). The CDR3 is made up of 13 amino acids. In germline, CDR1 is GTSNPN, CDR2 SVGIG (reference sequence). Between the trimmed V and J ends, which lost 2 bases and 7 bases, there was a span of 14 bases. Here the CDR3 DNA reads TGTGCCTGGAGTAGGGGGGTTCGCCCTGGCTACACCTTC. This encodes CAWSRGVRPGYTF.